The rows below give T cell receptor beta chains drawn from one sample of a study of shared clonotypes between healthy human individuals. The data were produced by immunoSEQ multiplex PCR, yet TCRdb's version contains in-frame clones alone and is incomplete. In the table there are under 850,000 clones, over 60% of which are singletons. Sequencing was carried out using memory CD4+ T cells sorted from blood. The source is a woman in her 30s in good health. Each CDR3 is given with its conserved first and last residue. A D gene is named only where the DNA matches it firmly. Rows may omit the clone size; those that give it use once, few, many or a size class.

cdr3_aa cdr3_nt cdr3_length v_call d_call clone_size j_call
CASSFGSGNTYEQYF TGTGCCAGCAGCTTTGGGAGCGGGAATACCTACGAGCAGTACTTC 15 TRBV5-4 TRBD2 . TRBJ2-7
CASSISGKEEKLFF TGTGCCAGTAGTATCTCAGGGAAAGAAGAAAAACTGTTTTTT 14 TRBV19 . . TRBJ1-4
CASRGEGKSYGYTF TGTGCCAGCAGGGGAGAGGGGAAGAGCTATGGCTACACCTTC 14 TRBV27 . . TRBJ1-2
CASSMDGFNEQYF TGTGCCAGCAGTATGGACGGTTTCAACGAGCAGTACTTC 13 TRBV2 . . TRBJ2-7
CASSNQVNTEAFF TGTGCCAGTAGTAACCAGGTGAACACTGAAGCTTTCTTT 13 TRBV19 . . TRBJ1-1
CSARRETQYF TGCAGTGCCAGAAGGGAGACCCAGTACTTC 10 TRBV20-1 . . TRBJ2-5
CASSQSRYEQYF TGTGCCAGCAGCCAGTCTCGGTACGAGCAGTACTTC 12 TRBV7-2 . once TRBJ2-7
CASGGQVNLEQYF TGTGCCAGCGGGGGACAGGTTAATCTGGAGCAGTACTTC 13 TRBV2 TRBD1 . TRBJ2-7
CASSLAGTLNEKLFF TGTGCCAGCAGCTTAGCAGGGACCCTTAATGAAAAACTGTTTTTT 15 TRBV7-9 . . TRBJ1-4
CASTVGRAYNEQFF TGTGCCAGTACCGTGGGCCGGGCCTACAATGAGCAGTTCTTC 14 TRBV19 . . TRBJ2-1
CASSPATSSGEQFF TGTGCCAGCTCACCAGCCACTTCGTCAGGGGAGCAGTTCTTC 14 TRBV18 . . TRBJ2-1
CASSLGPGMNTEAFF TGTGCCAGCAGCTTGGGTCCAGGGATGAACACTGAAGCTTTCTTT 15 TRBV5-6 . . TRBJ1-1
CASSLEGTGLEKLFF TGTGCCAGCAGCTTGGAGGGGACAGGATTAGAAAAACTGTTTTTT 15 TRBV5-4 TRBD1 few TRBJ1-4